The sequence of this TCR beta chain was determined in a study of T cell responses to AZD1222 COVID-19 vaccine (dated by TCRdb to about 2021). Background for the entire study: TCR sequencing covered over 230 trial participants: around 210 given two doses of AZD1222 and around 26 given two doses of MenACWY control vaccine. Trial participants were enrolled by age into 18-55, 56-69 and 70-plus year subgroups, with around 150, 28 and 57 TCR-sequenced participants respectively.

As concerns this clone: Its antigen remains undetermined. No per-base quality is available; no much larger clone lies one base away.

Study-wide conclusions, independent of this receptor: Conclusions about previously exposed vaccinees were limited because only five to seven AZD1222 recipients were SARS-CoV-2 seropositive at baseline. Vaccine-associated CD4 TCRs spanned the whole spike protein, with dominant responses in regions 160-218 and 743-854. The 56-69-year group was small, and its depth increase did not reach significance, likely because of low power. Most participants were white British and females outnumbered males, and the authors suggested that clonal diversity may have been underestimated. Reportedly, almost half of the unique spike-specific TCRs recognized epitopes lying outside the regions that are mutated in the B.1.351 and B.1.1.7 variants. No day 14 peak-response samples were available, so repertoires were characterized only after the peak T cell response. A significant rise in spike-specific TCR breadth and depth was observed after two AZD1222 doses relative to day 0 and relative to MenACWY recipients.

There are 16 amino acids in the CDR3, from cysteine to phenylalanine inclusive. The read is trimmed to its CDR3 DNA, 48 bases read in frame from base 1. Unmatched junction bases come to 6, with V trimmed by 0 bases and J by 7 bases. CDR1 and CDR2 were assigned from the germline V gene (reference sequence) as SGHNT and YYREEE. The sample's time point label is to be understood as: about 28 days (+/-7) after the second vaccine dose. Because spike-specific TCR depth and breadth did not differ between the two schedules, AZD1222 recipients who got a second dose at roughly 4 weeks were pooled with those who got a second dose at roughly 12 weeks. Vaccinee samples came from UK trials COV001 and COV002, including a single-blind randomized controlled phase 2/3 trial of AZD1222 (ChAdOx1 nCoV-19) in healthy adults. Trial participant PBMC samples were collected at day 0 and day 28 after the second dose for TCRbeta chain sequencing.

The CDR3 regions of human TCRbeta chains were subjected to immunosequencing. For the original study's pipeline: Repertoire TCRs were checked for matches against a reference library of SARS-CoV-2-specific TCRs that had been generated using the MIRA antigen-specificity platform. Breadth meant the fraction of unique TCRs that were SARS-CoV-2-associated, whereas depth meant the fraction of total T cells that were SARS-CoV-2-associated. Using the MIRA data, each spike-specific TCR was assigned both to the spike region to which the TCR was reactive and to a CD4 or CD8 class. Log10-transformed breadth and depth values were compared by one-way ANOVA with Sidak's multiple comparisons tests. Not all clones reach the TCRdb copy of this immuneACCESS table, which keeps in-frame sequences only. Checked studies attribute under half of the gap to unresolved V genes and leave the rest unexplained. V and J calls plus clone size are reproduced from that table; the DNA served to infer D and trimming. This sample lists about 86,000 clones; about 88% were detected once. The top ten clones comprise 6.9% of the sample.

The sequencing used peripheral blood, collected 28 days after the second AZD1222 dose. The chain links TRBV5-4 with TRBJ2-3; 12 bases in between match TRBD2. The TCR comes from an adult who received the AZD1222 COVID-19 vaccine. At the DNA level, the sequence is TGTGCCAGCAGCTTGGAGACTAGCGGGAGTCTGAATACGCAGTATTTT. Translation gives CASSLETSGSLNTQYF. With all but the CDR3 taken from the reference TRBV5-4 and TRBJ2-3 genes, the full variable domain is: ETGVTQSPTHLIKTRGQQVTLRCSSQSGHNTVSWYQQALGQGPQFIFQYYREEENGRGNFPPRFSGLQFPNYSSELNVNALELDDSALYLCASSLETSGSLNTQYFGPGTRLTVL.